This T cell receptor (beta chain) was sequenced for a study of PD-1 blockade in classical Hodgkin lymphoma (dated by TCRdb to 2020 to 2022). With respect to the entire study: Nivolumab dosing was 3 mg/kg intravenously every 2 weeks, continuing until either disease progression or unacceptable toxicity. The study used CyTOF and TCR beta sequencing to define a peripheral blood immune signature of response to PD-1 blockade in classical Hodgkin lymphoma.

V drops 7 bases and J drops 5 bases, leaving 12 bases in between. The germline V gene encodes CDR1 SGHTA and CDR2 FQGNSA. The CDR3 has 13 amino acids, counting the end cysteine and phenylalanine. The CDR3 DNA has 39 bases and is translated from base 1. Points on this clone: The target of this receptor is not known. Nothing much larger sits one base from this clone, and base qualities are not available.

Genomic DNA was extracted with the Qiagen DNeasy kit from unsorted PBMCs and from negatively selected CD4+ and CD8+ fractions. Amplification of TCR beta CDR3 regions was done by immunoSEQ multiplex PCR with primers that anneal to V and J segments. A synthetic immune receptor repertoire was used to minimize amplification bias, and any remaining bias was removed computationally after sequencing. On the study's bioinformatics: Custom Python scripts were used to quantify repertoire diversity as the Shannon entropy index. Unsorted, CD4+ and CD8+ repertoires were analyzed separately, except for combined analyses in which CD4+ and CD8+ sequences were merged in silico. Clonal expansion was defined as a frequency increase of at least 2-fold after treatment compared with C1D1, and clones undetected at baseline were assigned a pseudocount of 0.5. Clones with 0 or 1 copy at C1D1 were classified as singleton clones, and clones with 2 or more copies were classified as non-singleton clones. Clones expanded in unsorted samples were annotated as CD4+, CD8+ or unknown by matching protein sequences in sorted samples from the same patient. Wilcoxon tests on paired samples were used to test diversity changes from C1D1 to C4D1. This is the immuneACCESS table as TCRdb keeps it, with only in-frame sequences that have V and J called. A part of the clones is gone; compared with another copy, unresolved V genes explain less than half, and the rest is unexplained. V and J calls and clone size are those listed in that table; D and trimming were worked out from the DNA. The sample table shows 100,000 to 120,000 clones, and more than 70% are seen once. The ten largest clonotypes hold roughly 19% of the sample.

General study outcomes and caveats: The study was restricted to a single clinical trial cohort, and the causes of repertoire differences, possibly disease activity or prior therapy, were left undefined. Baseline diversity similar to that of newly diagnosed patients was observed in trial patients achieving complete response, whereas significantly lower diversity was observed in partial responders and progressors. Lower diversity was observed in patients in whom nivolumab was started less than 1 year after ASCT, and these patients were excluded from later analyses so that confounding by immune reconstitution would be avoided. A significant rise by C4D1 was seen in CD4+ but not CD8+ TCR diversity (p=0.0027 vs p=0.16), with the rise being most apparent in complete responders (p=0.02). Baseline TCR diversity was reported as lower in newly diagnosed patients than in healthy donors, and lower still in relapsed/refractory patients.

The sample's time point label, in plain terms: cycle 4 day 1 (C4D1), after less than 7 weeks of nivolumab. Every trial patient had relapsed following autologous stem cell transplantation, and prior brentuximab vedotin exposure was what differed among cohorts A, B and C. The trial cohort included some 53 patients with relapsed/refractory classical Hodgkin lymphoma, and each patient had a best overall response of complete response, partial response or progressive disease. Single-agent nivolumab was administered to trial patients in the multi-cohort phase II CheckMate 205 trial. An independent review committee assessed best overall response by applying the 2007 International Working Group response criteria. Trial PBMCs were obtained immediately prior to nivolumab initiation (C1D1) and on therapy at cycle 2 day 1 and cycle 4 day 1. After peripheral blood was drawn into 8 mL Vacutainer Cell Preparation Tubes, PBMCs were isolated by centrifugation and then cryopreserved.

The input for sequencing was peripheral blood mononuclear cells (PBMCs), taken before the fourth cycle of nivolumab. The source of this sequence is a human donor with classical Hodgkin lymphoma. The receptor chain draws on TRBV7-2 and TRBJ2-1; confidence is insufficient to name the D gene. The DNA sequence reads TGTGCCAGCAATTTAGGGATAAACAATGAGCAGTTCTTC. Translated, this is CASNLGINNEQFF.